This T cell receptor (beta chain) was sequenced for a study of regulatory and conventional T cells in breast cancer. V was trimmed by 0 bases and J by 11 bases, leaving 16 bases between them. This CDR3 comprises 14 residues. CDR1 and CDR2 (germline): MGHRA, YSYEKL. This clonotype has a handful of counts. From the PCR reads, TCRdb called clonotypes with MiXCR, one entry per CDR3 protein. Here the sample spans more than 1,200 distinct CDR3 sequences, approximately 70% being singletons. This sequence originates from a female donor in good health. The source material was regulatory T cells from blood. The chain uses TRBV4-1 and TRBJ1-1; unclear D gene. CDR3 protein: CASSQDGLRLGAFF. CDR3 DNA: TGCGCCAGCAGCCAAGACGGGCTGCGTTTGGGCGCTTTCTTT.